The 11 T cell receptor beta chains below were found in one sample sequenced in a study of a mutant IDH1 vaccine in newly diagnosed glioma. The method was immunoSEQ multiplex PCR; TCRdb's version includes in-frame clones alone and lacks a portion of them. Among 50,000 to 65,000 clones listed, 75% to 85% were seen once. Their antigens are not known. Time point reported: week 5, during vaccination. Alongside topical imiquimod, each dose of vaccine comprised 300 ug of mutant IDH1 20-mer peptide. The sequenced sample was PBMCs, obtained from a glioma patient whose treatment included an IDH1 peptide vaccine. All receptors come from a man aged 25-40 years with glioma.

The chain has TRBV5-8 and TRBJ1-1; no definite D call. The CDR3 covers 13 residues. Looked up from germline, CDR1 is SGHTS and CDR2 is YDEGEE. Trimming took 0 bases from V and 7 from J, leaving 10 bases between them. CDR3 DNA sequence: TGTGCCAGCAGCTTGGTGGCACCACTTGAAGCTTTCTTT. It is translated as CASSLVAPLEAFF.

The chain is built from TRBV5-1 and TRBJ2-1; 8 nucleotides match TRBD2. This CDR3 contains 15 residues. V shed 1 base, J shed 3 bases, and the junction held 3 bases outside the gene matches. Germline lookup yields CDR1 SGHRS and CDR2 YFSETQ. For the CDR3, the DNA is TGCGCCAGCAGCTTGAGGGGGACTAGCTACAATGAGCAGTTCTTC. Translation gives CASSLRGTSYNEQFF.

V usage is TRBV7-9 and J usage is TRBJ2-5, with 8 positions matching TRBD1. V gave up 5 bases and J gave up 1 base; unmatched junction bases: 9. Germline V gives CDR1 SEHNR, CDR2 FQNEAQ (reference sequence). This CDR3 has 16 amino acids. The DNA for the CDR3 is TGTGCCAGCAGCCCAAGAGGACAGGGACTCCAAGAGACCCAGTACTTC. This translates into CASSPRGQGLQETQYF.

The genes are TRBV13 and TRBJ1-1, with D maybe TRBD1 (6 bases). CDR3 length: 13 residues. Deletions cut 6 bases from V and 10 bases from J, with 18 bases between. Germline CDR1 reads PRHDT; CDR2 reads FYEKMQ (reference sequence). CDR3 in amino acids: CASRLGDIGLAFF. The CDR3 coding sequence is TGTGCCAGCAGACTAGGGGACATCGGTTTAGCTTTCTTT.

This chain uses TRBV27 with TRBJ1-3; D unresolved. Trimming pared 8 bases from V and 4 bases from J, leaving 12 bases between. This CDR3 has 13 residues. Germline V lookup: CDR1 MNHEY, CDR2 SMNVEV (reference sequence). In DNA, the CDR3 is TGTGCCAGCTGGGCCTTGGGGGGAAACACCATATATTTT. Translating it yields CASWALGGNTIYF.

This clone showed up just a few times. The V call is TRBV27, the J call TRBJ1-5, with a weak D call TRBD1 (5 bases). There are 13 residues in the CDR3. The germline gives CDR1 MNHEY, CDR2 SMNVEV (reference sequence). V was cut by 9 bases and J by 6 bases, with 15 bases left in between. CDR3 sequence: CASSQGRGQPQHF. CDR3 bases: TGTGCCAGTTCTCAGGGTAGGGGTCAGCCCCAGCATTTT.

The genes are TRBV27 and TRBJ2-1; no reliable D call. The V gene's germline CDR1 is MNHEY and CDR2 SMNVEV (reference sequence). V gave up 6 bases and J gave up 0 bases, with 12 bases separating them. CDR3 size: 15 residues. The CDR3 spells CASSGLVSSYNEQFF. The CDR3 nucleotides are TGTGCCAGCAGCGGCCTAGTGAGCTCCTACAATGAGCAGTTCTTC.

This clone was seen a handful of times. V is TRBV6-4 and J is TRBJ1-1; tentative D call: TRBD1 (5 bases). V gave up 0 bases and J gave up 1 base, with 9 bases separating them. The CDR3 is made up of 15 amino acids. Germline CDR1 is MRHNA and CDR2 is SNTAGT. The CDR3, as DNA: TGTGCCAGCAGTGACTCTCCAGGGAGGAACACTGAAGCTTTCTTT. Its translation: CASSDSPGRNTEAFF.

Here the CDR3 reads CASSFKTGTVSQPQHF. The CDR3 DNA is TGTGCCAGCAGTTTCAAGACAGGGACCGTTTCGCAGCCCCAGCATTTT. This chain uses TRBV2 with TRBJ1-5, with 7 bases lining up with TRBD1. The length of the CDR3 is 16 residues. J gave up 7 bases and V 5 bases, and 14 bases lay outside the gene matches. Germline V lookup: CDR1 SNHLY, CDR2 FYNNEI.

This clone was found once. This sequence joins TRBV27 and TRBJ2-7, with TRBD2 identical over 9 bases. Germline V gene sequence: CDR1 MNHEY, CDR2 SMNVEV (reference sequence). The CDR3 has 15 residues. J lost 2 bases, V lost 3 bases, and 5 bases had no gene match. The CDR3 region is CASSLGLAGTYEQYF. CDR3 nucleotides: TGTGCCAGCAGTTTGGGGCTAGCGGGAACCTACGAGCAGTACTTC.

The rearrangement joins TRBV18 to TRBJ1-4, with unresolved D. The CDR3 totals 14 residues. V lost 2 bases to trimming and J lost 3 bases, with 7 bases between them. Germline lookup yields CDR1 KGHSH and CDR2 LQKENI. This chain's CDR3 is CASSPYMANEKLFF. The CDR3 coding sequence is TGTGCCAGCTCACCATACATGGCTAATGAAAAACTGTTTTTT.